This T cell receptor (beta chain) was captured by sequencing in a study of blood T cell repertoires in COVID-19 (TCRdb year 2020). Concerning the study at large: Samples from collaborators originated in the United States, Italy and Spain and spanned both the acute and convalescent phases of COVID-19. The prospective study material was composed of cDNA or gDNA derived from T cells, B-cell-depleted T cells, or PBMCs. The dataset comprised deeply sampled blood TCRbeta repertoires from subjects exposed to, actively infected with, or recovered from COVID-19. The repertoires were made available in a free public database intended to serve as a resource for research on the immune response to SARS-CoV-2. Samples were obtained from the ongoing ImmuneRACE study (first 160 participants) and from some 1,300 subjects provided by 6 global collaborators. The sample metadata nearly always contained a de-identified subject ID, COVID-19 status, age in years and sex. Where available, HLA class I and class II types were obtained from metadata supplied by the sample provider rather than from assay-based typing. Findings and caveats that apply to the study as a whole: The amount of clinical and demographic metadata varied by source and participant and was provided uncurated.

To note about this clone: Its antigen is currently not known. No base-level quality is on record; no much larger clone is a single base apart.

The immunoSEQ Assay, a bias-controlled multiplex PCR, was used to amplify TCRbeta CDR3 regions from genomic DNA. For the original study's pipeline: Nucleated cell counts per sample were estimated from amplification of reference gene primers within the assay. To quantify the absolute abundance of each unique TCRbeta CDR3 rearrangement, sequence reads were collapsed and filtered. For each sample, productive Simpson clonality was calculated by taking the square root of Simpson's diversity index across productive rearrangements. TCRdb retrieved this table from immuneACCESS and kept in-frame rearrangements only. Not all clones are present; in checked studies, unresolved V genes account for under half, and no reason is known for the remainder. V and J calls and clone size are as listed in that table; D and trimming were resolved from the DNA. The sample data list more than 250,000 clones, and approximately 80% of these were observed just once. The ten largest account for around 9.2% of the sample.

CDR3 length: 13 amino acids, cysteine to phenylalanine. Only the CDR3 DNA stays, 39 bases, in frame from base 1. From a lookup of the germline V gene, CDR1 and CDR2 are SGHDT and YYEEEE. Trimming at the junction amounts to 5 bases on V and 2 bases on J, and the germline ends lie 10 bases apart. Whole blood was collected in K2EDTA tubes by collaborating institutions according to the institutions' own protocols. For TCRbeta analysis, collaborators shipped samples in one of three forms: frozen whole blood, isolated PBMCs, or DNA extracted from either of those sample types. The V and J segments used are TRBV5-6 and TRBJ1-1; confidence is insufficient to name the D gene. Specimen: peripheral blood. The TCR was taken from a human donor in a cohort sampled during active COVID-19. The encoded CDR3 is CASRGQENTEAFF. The DNA sequence reads TGTGCCAGCAGAGGCCAGGAAAACACTGAAGCTTTCTTT.